This section outlines one T cell receptor beta chain sequence together with its context. Its antigen is unidentified. The authors amplified TCR beta CDR3 regions, and they did so from RNA transcripts for repertoire sequencing. First-round RT-PCR employed HTBI primers, with a second-round multiplex PCR after it. Via MiXCR, TCRdb re-called the multiplex PCR reads, giving one row per CDR3 protein. The sample holds around 1,000,000 distinct CDR3 sequences; about 35% are singletons and the top ten take roughly 11%. Symptoms, serum thyroxine and TRAb, thyroid ultrasound, and orbital computed tomography formed the diagnostic basis. The sample comes from a study of Graves' ophthalmopathy and Graves' hyperthyroidism. General study points: In blood, most expanded thyroid clonotypes above 0.001 frequency were also detected.

The CDR3 runs to 15 residues. Per germline, CDR1 SEHNR and CDR2 FQNEAQ (reference sequence). Losses at the gene ends were 3 bases for V and 2 bases for J; bases not matched to a gene: 4. This chain links TRBV7-9 with TRBJ1-2, with 9 positions matching TRBD1. This clonotype originated in an adult man with Graves' hyperthyroidism. Sequencing input: peripheral blood or thyroid tissue (not recorded which). The CDR3 coding sequence is TGTGCCAGCAGCTTGACAGGGGGACGGAACTATGGCTACACCTTC. Translated, it gives CASSLTGGRNYGYTF.